Below are 2 T cell receptor beta chains sequenced from a single sample in a study of long-term antiretroviral therapy in people with HIV. Survey level was the resolution at which the v3.0 immunoSEQ assay ran. Using immunoSEQ multiplex PCR, the repertoire was profiled, and TCRdb retains in-frame clones only, with some absent. The data contain tens of thousands of clones, roughly 81% of them singletons. The sequenced sample was unsorted PBMCs, obtained 2.8 years before starting antiretroviral therapy. These TCRs come from a woman in her 30s with HIV.

This chain links TRBV6-6 with TRBJ2-3; tentatively, D is TRBD1 or TRBD2 (5 bases each). Germline V lookup: CDR1 MNHNY, CDR2 SVGAGI (reference sequence). Trimming took off 2 bases at V and 6 bases at J, with 18 bases between the two ends. The CDR3 spans 16 residues. The CDR3: CASSYAVGVKGDTQYF. The CDR3 nucleotides are TGTGCCAGCAGTTACGCCGTCGGGGTGAAGGGGGATACGCAGTATTTT.

The chain is built from TRBV6-4 and TRBJ2-1; 9 nucleotides line up with TRBD1. CDR3 length: 15 residues. CDR1 and CDR2 from the germline V gene are MRHNA and SNTAGT. V lost 4 bases to trimming and J lost 8 bases; unmatched junction nucleotides: 9. CDR3 sequence reads: CASSVQGTGGDEQFF. CDR3 nucleotides: TGTGCCAGCAGTGTCCAAGGTACAGGGGGCGATGAGCAGTTCTTC.